These 15 T cell receptor beta chains share one sample of origin, sequenced in a study of PD-1 blockade in classical Hodgkin lymphoma (dated by TCRdb to the early 2020s). The time point label of this sample denotes: cycle 2 day 1 (C2D1) of nivolumab. Every trial patient had relapsed following autologous stem cell transplantation, and prior brentuximab vedotin exposure was what differed among cohorts A, B and C. Library preparation used the immunoSEQ multiplex PCR assay. What TCRdb holds here is the immuneACCESS table cut down to in-frame rearrangements. Part of the clones is not present; checked against another copy, under half of the missing clones reflect an unresolved V gene, and the others are unexplained. The table for this sample lists fewer than 30,000 clones; less than 85% of them were counted only once. 20% to 25% of the sample belongs to the ten largest clones. This specimen was peripheral blood mononuclear cells (PBMCs), taken before the second cycle of nivolumab. Receptor source: a human donor with classical Hodgkin lymphoma.

This sequence joins TRBV18 and TRBJ1-1, with 7 bases lining up with TRBD1. V shed 1 base and J 0 bases; nucleotides not matched to a gene: 11. Germline V CDR1 and CDR2: KGHSH, LQKENI. This CDR3 comprises 18 residues. The CDR3 loop is CASSPLIPGGDLNTEAFF. CDR3 in DNA: TGTGCCAGCTCACCACTTATCCCAGGGGGGGATTTGAACACTGAAGCTTTCTTT.

The chain has TRBV28 and TRBJ1-1, with TRBD1 identical over 9 bases. This CDR3 is built from 13 residues. The ends lost 6 bases at V and 4 bases at J; junction bases unmatched: 3. CDR1 and CDR2 (germline): MDHEN, SYDVKM. CDR3 sequence reads: CASRRQGVTEAFF. The CDR3 nucleotides are TGTGCCAGCAGACGACAGGGGGTCACTGAAGCTTTCTTT.

V usage is TRBV4-1 and J usage is TRBJ1-2, with a tentative D call TRBD1 (5 bases). The CDR3 extends over 16 amino acids. Germline CDR1 reads MGHRA; CDR2 reads YSYEKL. The V and J ends lost 5 bases and 0 bases respectively, with 16 bases between them. In nucleotides, the CDR3 is TGCGCCAGCAGCGAGCCGGGGCGCAGTCCTAACTATGGCTACACCTTC. Translation: CASSEPGRSPNYGYTF.

CDR3 protein: CASSTDSGQRGETQYF. The CDR3 nucleotides are TGTGCCAGCTCAACCGACTCGGGACAGCGAGGGGAGACCCAGTACTTC. The gene calls are TRBV18 and TRBJ2-5; 7 bases line up with TRBD1. J was trimmed by 5 bases and V by 5 bases; bases with no gene match: 14. This CDR3 comprises 16 residues. The germline V gene has CDR1 KGHSH and CDR2 LQKENI.

This clone was counted once. The chain carries TRBV6-1 and TRBJ2-1, with 8 bases identical to TRBD2. From germline, CDR1 is MNHNS and CDR2 SASEGT. The CDR3 has 15 amino acids. The V gene end was trimmed by 2 bases and the J gene end by 4 bases; junction bases not matched to a gene: 4. The CDR3 DNA sequence: TGTGCCAGCAGTGAAAGGCCGGGGGGGTACAATGAGCAGTTCTTC. As protein: CASSERPGGYNEQFF.

This chain connects TRBV14 to TRBJ2-5; D not resolved. The CDR3 is 17 amino acids. Trimming removed 0 bases at V and 5 bases at J, with 19 bases between. Germline V gene lookup returns CDR1 SGHDN and CDR2 FVKESK. CDR3 bases: TGTGCCAGCAGCCAAGAGGCCGTTTCGAAGGTCCGGGAGACCCAGTACTTC. It translates to CASSQEAVSKVRETQYF. Filled out from reference TRBV14 and TRBJ2-5, the complete variable domain reads EAGVTQFPSHSVIEKGQTVTLRCDPISGHDNLYWYRRVMGKEIKFLLHFVKESKQDESGMPNNRFLAERTGGTYSTLKVQPAELEDSGVYFCASSQEAVSKVRETQYFGPGTRLLVL.

The chain employs TRBV7-6 and TRBJ2-5; D gene uncertain. Trimming removed 1 base from V and 1 base from J, with 10 bases in between. The CDR3 spans 15 residues. Germline loops: CDR1 SGHVS, CDR2 FNYEAQ. In nucleotides, the CDR3 is TGTGCCAGCAGCTTAGTAGGTGGCTTCCAAGAGACCCAGTACTTC. Protein sequence: CASSLVGGFQETQYF.

The chain uses TRBV15 and TRBJ2-1, with D tentatively TRBD2 (6 bases). Germline V gene lookup returns CDR1 LNHNV and CDR2 YYDKDF (reference sequence). Between the trimmed V and J ends, which lost 4 bases and 5 bases, there was a span of 18 bases. CDR3 size: 16 residues. Here the CDR3 reads CATSTLGGGVNNEQFF. For the CDR3, the DNA is TGTGCCACCAGCACCCTCGGCGGCGGGGTGAACAATGAGCAGTTCTTC. Variable domain in full (rest from reference TRBV15 and TRBJ2-1): DAMVIQNPRYQVTQFGKPVTLSCSQTLNHNVMYWYQQKSSQAPKLLFHYYDKDFNNEADTPDNFQSRRPNTSFCFLDIRSPGLGDTAMYLCATSTLGGGVNNEQFFGPGTRLTVL.

The chain links TRBV19 to TRBJ2-7; the D call may be TRBD1 or TRBD2 (5 bases each). Looked up from germline, CDR1 is LNHDA and CDR2 is SQIVND (reference sequence). The CDR3 is 15 residues long. The V end was cut by 2 bases, the J end by 1 base, with 12 bases between. The CDR3 DNA is TGTGCCAGTAGTATAAGGGCCTGGGGGTCCTACGAGCAGTACTTC. Its translation: CASSIRAWGSYEQYF.

V and J are TRBV7-9 and TRBJ1-6; D unresolved. The CDR3 spans 14 residues. Germline V gives CDR1 SEHNR, CDR2 FQNEAQ (reference sequence). Trimming cost V 3 bases and J 7 bases, with 10 bases left between them. The CDR3 sequence: CASSFSGVNSPLHF. CDR3 coding DNA: TGTGCCAGCAGCTTCAGCGGGGTCAATTCACCCCTCCACTTT.

This chain links TRBV6-6 with TRBJ1-2; D gene uncertain. The V gene lost 0 bases and the J gene lost 0 bases, with 5 bases spanning the gap. In germline, CDR1 is MNHNY, CDR2 SVGAGI (reference sequence). This CDR3 contains 14 residues. CDR3: CASSYSTPNYGYTF. The CDR3, as DNA: TGTGCCAGCAGTTACTCGACTCCTAACTATGGCTACACCTTC.

Concerning this clone itself: One end of the junction varies from germline; a read error may be responsible. The chain is built from TRBV11-3 and TRBJ2-5; D not certain. There are 11 residues in the CDR3. In germline, CDR1 is SGHNT, CDR2 YENEEA. This chain's CDR3 is CAGSLGETQYF. CDR3 nucleotide sequence: TGTGCCGGCAGCTTAGGAGAGACCCAGTACTTC.

This rearrangement joins TRBV5-1 to TRBJ2-2, with a weak D call TRBD1 (5 bases). Trimming cost V 0 bases and J 1 base, with 10 bases left between them. CDR1 is SGHRS and CDR2 is YFSETQ in the germline V gene. The CDR3 loop spans 16 amino acids. The CDR3 nucleotides read TGCGCCAGCAGCTTGGCAAGGGGAAAGAACACCGGGGAGCTGTTTTTT. Amino acid sequence: CASSLARGKNTGELFF.

V gene TRBV28 combines with J gene TRBJ2-1; tentatively, D is TRBD2 (5 bases). Germline V gene data show CDR1 as MDHEN and CDR2 as SYDVKM. The CDR3 sequence is 13 residues long. The germline V and J ends were trimmed by 5 bases and 7 bases, with 12 bases remaining between them. The CDR3 protein is CASSPPPGNEQFF. In nucleotides, the CDR3 is TGTGCCAGCAGTCCGCCCCCGGGGAATGAGCAGTTCTTC.

In DNA, the CDR3 is TGTGCCAGCAGGGAGCGGGGGTCTACAGATACGCAGTATTTT. This translates into CASRERGSTDTQYF. The chain links TRBV6-1 to TRBJ2-3; 8 bases map to TRBD2. The CDR3 is 14 residues long. Germline trimming cut 6 bases from V and 3 bases from J; bases unmatched to any gene: 5. CDR1 MNHNS and CDR2 SASEGT come from the germline V gene.